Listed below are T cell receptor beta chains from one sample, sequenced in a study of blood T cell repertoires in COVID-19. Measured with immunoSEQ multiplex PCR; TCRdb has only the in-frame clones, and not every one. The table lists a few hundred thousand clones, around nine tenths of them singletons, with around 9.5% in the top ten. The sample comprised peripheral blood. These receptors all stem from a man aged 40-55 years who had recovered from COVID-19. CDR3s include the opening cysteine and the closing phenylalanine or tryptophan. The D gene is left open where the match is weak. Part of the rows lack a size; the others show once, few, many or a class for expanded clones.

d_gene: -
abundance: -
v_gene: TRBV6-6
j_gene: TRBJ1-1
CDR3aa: CASSYNRANTEAFF
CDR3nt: TGTGCCAGCAGTTACAACAGGGCAAACACTGAAGCTTTCTTT

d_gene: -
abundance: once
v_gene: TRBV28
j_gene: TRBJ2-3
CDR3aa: CTSSARTTYRSTDTQYF
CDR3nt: TGTACCAGCAGCGCCAGGACAACCTACAGGAGCACAGATACGCAGTATTTT

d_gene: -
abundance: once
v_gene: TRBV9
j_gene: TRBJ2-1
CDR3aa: CASSVEGIASYNEQFF
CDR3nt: TGTGCCAGCAGCGTAGAGGGGATAGCTTCCTACAATGAGCAGTTCTTC

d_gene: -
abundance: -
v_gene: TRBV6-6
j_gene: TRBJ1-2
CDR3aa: CASSYEPGYGYTF
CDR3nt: TGTGCCAGCAGTTACGAGCCAGGCTATGGCTACACCTTC

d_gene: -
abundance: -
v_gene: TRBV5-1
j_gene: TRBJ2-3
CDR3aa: CASSLGGGRHTQYF
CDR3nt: TGCGCCAGCAGCTTGGGGGGAGGTCGGCATACGCAGTATTTT

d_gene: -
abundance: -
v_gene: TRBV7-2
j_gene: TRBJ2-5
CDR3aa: CASSPPPGQETQYF
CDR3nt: TGTGCCAGCAGCCCACCTCCGGGGCAAGAGACCCAGTACTTC

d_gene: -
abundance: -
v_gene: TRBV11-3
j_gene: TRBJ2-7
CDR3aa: CASSPGGTHYEQYF
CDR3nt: TGTGCCAGCAGCCCGGGGGGCACCCACTACGAGCAGTACTTC

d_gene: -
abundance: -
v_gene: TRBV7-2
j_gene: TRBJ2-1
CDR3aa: CASSGSRREQFF
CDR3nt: TGTGCCAGCAGCGGCTCCCGCCGAGAGCAGTTCTTC

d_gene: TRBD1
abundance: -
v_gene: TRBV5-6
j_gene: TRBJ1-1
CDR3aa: CASSTTGFMNTEAFF
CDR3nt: TGTGCCAGCAGCACGACAGGGTTCATGAACACTGAAGCTTTCTTT

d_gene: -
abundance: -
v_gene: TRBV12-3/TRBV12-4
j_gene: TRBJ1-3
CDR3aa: CASRQGLGNTIYF
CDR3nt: TGTGCCAGCAGGCAGGGCCTTGGAAACACCATATATTTT

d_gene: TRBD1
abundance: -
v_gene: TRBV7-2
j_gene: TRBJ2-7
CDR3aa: CASSSVRQGVGYEQYF
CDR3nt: TGTGCCAGCAGCTCGGTCCGACAGGGGGTGGGGTACGAGCAGTACTTC

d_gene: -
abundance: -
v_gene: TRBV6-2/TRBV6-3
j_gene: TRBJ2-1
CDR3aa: CASSLGSQFF
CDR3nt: TGTGCCAGCAGTTTGGGCTCTCAGTTCTTC

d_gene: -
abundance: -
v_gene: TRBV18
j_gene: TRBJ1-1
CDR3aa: CASSPREQTYEAFF
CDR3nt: TGTGCCAGCTCACCAAGAGAACAGACCTATGAAGCTTTCTTT

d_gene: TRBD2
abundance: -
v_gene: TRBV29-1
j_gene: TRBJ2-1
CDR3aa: CSVGRVAGGFYNEQFF
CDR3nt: TGCAGCGTTGGTAGAGTAGCGGGAGGGTTTTACAATGAGCAGTTCTTC

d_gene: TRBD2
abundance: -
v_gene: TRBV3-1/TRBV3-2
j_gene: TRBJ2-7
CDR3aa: CASGPVGGDSYEQYF
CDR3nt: TGTGCCAGCGGGCCCGTCGGGGGGGACTCCTACGAGCAGTACTTC

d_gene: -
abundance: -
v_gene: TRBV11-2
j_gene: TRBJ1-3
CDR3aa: CASSLVNYRGSSGNTIYF
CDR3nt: TGTGCCAGCAGCTTAGTAAATTATCGGGGAAGCTCTGGAAACACCATATATTTT

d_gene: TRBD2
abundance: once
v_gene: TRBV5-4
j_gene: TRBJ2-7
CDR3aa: CASSFTSGGRPYEQYF
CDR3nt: TGTGCCAGCAGCTTCACTAGCGGGGGGCGGCCCTACGAGCAGTACTTC

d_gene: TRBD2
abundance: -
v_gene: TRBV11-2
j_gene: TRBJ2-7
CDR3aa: CASSWLAGAKLYEQYF
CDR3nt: TGTGCCAGCAGCTGGTTAGCGGGAGCCAAGTTGTACGAGCAGTACTTC

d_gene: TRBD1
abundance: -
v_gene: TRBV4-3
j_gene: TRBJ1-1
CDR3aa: CASSQDGGRGLYTEAFF
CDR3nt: TGCGCCAGCAGCCAAGATGGGGGCAGGGGGCTGTACACTGAAGCTTTCTTT

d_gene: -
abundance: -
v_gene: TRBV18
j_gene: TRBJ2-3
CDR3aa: CASSLLIRGGDTQYF
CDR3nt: TGTGCCAGCTCACTCCTCATAAGAGGTGGGGATACGCAGTATTTT

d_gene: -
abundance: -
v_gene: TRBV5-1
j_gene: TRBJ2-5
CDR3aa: CASSYRTAQETQYF
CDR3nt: TGCGCCAGCAGCTACAGGACAGCCCAAGAGACCCAGTACTTC

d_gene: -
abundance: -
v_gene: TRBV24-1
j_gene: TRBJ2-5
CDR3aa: CATSAIGSETQYF
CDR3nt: TGTGCCACCAGTGCGATCGGGTCAGAGACCCAGTACTTC

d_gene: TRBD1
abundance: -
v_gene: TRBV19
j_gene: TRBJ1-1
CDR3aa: CASSIGGQVVWAFF
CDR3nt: TGTGCCAGTAGTATAGGGGGACAGGTTGTTTGGGCTTTCTTT

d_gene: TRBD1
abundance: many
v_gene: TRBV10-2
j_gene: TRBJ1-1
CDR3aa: CASRGQGLRNTEAFF
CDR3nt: TGCGCCAGCAGGGGACAGGGCCTCCGAAACACTGAAGCTTTCTTT

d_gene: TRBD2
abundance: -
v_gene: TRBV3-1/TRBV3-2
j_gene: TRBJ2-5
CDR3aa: CASSLMRGETQYF
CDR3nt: TGTGCCAGCAGCCTCATGCGGGGGGAGACCCAGTACTTC

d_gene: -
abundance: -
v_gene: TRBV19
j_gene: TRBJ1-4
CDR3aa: CASSIGGATYEKLFF
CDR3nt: TGTGCCAGTAGTATCGGGGGGGCAACTTATGAAAAACTGTTTTTT

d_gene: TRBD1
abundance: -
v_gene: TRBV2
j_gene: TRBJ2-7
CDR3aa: CASNYRGRLTDEQYF
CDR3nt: TGTGCCAGCAACTACAGGGGGCGCCTCACGGACGAGCAGTACTTC

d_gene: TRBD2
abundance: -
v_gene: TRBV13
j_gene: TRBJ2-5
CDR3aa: CASSLGLAGVETQYF
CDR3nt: TGTGCCAGCAGCTTGGGACTAGCGGGAGTAGAGACCCAGTACTTC

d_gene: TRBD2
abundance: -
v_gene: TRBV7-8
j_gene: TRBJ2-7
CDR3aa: CASSLVAGRDYEQYF
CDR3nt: TGTGCCAGCAGCTTAGTAGCGGGACGTGACTACGAGCAGTACTTC

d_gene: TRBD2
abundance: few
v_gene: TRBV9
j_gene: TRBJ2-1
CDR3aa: CASSVGGASGYNEQFF
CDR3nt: TGTGCCAGCAGCGTAGGAGGGGCTAGCGGTTACAATGAGCAGTTCTTC

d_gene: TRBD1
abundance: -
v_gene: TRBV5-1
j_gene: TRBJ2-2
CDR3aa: CASRTTGGSGELFF
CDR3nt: TGCGCCAGCAGAACAACAGGGGGCTCCGGGGAGCTGTTTTTT

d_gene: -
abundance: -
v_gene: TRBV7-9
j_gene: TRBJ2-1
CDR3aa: CASSFKGDEQFF
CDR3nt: TGTGCCAGCAGCTTCAAAGGGGATGAGCAGTTCTTC

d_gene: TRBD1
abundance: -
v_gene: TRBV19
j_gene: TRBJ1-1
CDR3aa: CASSTDRWNTEAFF
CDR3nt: TGTGCCAGTAGTACGGACAGGTGGAACACTGAAGCTTTCTTT

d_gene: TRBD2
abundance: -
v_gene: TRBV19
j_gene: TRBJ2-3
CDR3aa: CASSTLAGVDTQYF
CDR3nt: TGTGCCAGTAGTACTCTAGCGGGGGTAGATACGCAGTATTTT

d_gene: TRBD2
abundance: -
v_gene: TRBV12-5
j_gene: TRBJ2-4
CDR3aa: CASGWNGGAEKNIQYF
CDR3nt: TGTGCTAGTGGTTGGAACGGGGGGGCAGAAAAAAACATTCAGTACTTC

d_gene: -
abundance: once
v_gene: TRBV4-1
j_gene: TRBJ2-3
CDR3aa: CASSRIELSALSTDTQYF
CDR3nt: TGCGCCAGCAGCCGGATTGAGTTGAGCGCGCTTAGCACAGATACGCAGTATTTT

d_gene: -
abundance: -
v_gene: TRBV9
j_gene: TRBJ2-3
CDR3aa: CASSVGSDLSTDTQYF
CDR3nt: TGTGCCAGCAGCGTAGGTTCGGACTTGTCCACAGATACGCAGTATTTT

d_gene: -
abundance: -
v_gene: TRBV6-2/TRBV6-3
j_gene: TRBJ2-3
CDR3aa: CASSSFPDTQYF
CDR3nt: TGTGCCAGCAGCTCTTTTCCCGATACGCAGTATTTT

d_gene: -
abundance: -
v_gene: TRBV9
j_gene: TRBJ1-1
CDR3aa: CASSVDGGTTEAFF
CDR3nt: TGTGCCAGCAGCGTAGACGGTGGTACCACTGAAGCTTTCTTT

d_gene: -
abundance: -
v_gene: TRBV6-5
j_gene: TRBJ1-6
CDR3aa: CASSYKHNSPLHF
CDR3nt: TGTGCCAGCAGTTATAAGCATAATTCACCCCTCCACTTT

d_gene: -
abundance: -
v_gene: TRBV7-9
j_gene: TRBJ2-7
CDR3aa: CASSPESYEQYF
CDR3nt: TGTGCCAGCAGCCCGGAGTCCTACGAGCAGTACTTC

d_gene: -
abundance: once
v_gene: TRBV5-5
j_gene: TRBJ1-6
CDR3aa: CASSFGTPVYSPLHF
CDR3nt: TGTGCCAGCAGCTTCGGGACACCGGTTTATTCACCCCTCCACTTT

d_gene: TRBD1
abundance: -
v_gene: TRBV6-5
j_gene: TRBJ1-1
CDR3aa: CASSRQGMNTEAFF
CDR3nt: TGTGCCAGCAGCCGACAGGGTATGAACACTGAAGCTTTCTTT

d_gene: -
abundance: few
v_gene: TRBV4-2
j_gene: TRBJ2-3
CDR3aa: CASSQESNRAADTQYF
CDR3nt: TGTGCCAGCAGCCAAGAATCAAACAGGGCCGCAGATACGCAGTATTTT

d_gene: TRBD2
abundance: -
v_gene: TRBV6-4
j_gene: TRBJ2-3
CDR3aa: CASSLLAGRTDTQYF
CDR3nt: TGTGCCAGCAGTCTACTAGCGGGTCGCACAGATACGCAGTATTTT

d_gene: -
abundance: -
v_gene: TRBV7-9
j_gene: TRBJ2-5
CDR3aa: CASSSQVYQETQYF
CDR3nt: TGTGCCAGCAGCTCCCAGGTGTACCAAGAGACCCAGTACTTC

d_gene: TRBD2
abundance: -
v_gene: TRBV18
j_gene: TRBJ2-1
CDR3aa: CASSPRIAGGPLEQFF
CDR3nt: TGTGCCAGCTCACCACGGATTGCGGGAGGGCCTTTGGAGCAGTTCTTC

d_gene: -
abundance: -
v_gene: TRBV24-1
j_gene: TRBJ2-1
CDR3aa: CATSVGNEQFF
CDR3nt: TGTGCCACCAGTGTCGGGAATGAGCAGTTCTTC

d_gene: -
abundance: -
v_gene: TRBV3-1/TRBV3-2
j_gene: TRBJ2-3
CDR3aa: CASSQALADTQYF
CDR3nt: TGTGCCAGCAGCCAAGCCCTAGCGGATACGCAGTATTTT

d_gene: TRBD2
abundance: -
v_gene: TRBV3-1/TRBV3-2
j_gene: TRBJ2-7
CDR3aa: CASSQEYSGRPLREQYF
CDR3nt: TGTGCCAGCAGCCAAGAGTATAGCGGGAGACCCCTACGCGAGCAGTACTTC

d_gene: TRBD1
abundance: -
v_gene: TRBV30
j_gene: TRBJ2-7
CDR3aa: CAWSEGQAYEQYF
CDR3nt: TGTGCCTGGAGCGAGGGACAGGCCTACGAGCAGTACTTC

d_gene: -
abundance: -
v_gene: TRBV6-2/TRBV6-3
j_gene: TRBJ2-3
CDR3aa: CASSSLQQHTQYF
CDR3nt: TGTGCCAGCAGCTCCCTACAACAGCATACGCAGTATTTT